Below are 32 T cell receptor beta chains sequenced from a single sample in a study of T cell repertoires in cytomegalovirus infection (dated by TCRdb to between 2017 and 2020). Reads for this sample came from an Illumina HiSeq 1500. Using fastp at Q25 and MiXCR, TCRdb reprocessed the public reads and kept productive beta chains. All rows with the same CDR3 protein become a single entry with the most common DNA and genes. This sample comprises fewer than 550,000 distinct CDR3 sequences, roughly 30% of them detected only once. The top ten constitute approximately 13% of the sample. Sequencing was carried out using PBMCs. The receptors shown here come from a human donor in good health (CMV status not recorded). Some clones in this sample may be carry-over from other donors' samples.

This clonotype was seen more than once but under ten times. The chain carries TRBV7-2 and TRBJ2-3; 11 bases match TRBD2. Germline V gives CDR1 SGHTA, CDR2 FQGNSA. The length of the CDR3 is 15 residues. The V segment lost 11 bases and the J segment 6 bases; nucleotides outside the gene matches: 13. Here the CDR3 reads CAEVLAGGRGDTQYF. The CDR3 DNA follows: TGTGCCGAGGTCCTAGCGGGGGGCAGGGGGGATACGCAGTATTTT.

Worth noting for this clonotype: Compared with germline, one end of the junction differs, possibly owing to a read error. The rearrangement links TRBV10-3 to TRBJ2-7; no clear D gene. This CDR3 comprises 14 residues. Germline V lookup: CDR1 ENHRY, CDR2 SYGVKD. The CDR3, as DNA: TGTGCCATCAGTTATAGAGACGATTATAACGATCAGTACTTC. It specifies CAISYRDDYNDQYF.

In its sample, this clonotype was seen many times. V is TRBV7-2 and J is TRBJ2-1, with D uncertain. V was clipped by 5 bases and J by 15 bases, with 20 bases between them. CDR3 length: 13 amino acids. Germline-derived CDR1 and CDR2 are SGHTA and FQGNSA. CDR3 DNA sequence: TGTGCCAGCAGCCGAGACCCGGGCCCGATTCGGTTCTTC. Its protein is CASSRDPGPIRFF.

This clonotype was detected ten times or more. The genes are TRBV7-2 and TRBJ1-1; 10 bases fit TRBD1. J lost 11 bases, V lost 5 bases, and 8 bases had no gene match. The length of the CDR3 is 13 residues. Germline V CDR1 and CDR2: SGHTA, FQGNSA. The CDR3: CASSGWTGGVAFF. The DNA for the CDR3 is TGTGCCAGCAGCGGCTGGACAGGGGGAGTCGCTTTCTTT.

This clonotype was detected ten times or more. The chain recombines TRBV7-8 with TRBJ2-7, with D tentatively TRBD1 or TRBD2 (5 bases each). The CDR3 contains 14 residues. Trimming removed 5 bases from V and 0 bases from J, with 11 bases in between. Germline V lookup: CDR1 SGHVS, CDR2 FQNEAQ. CDR3 DNA sequence: TGTGCCAGCAGCCCCAGGGACGGCTCCTACGAGCAGTACTTC. Amino acid sequence: CASSPRDGSYEQYF.

This clonotype was detected ten times or more. This chain links TRBV12-3 or TRBV12-4 with TRBJ1-6; D is undetermined. The V end lost 3 bases, the J end lost 4 bases, and 10 bases lay between the germline ends. The CDR3 length is 15 residues. The CDR3 DNA sequence: TGTGCCAGCAGTTTGGGCTCGAATTATAATTCACCCCTCCACTTT. Translated, it gives CASSLGSNYNSPLHF.

V and J are TRBV18 and TRBJ2-2, with a weak D call TRBD2 (5 bases). The CDR3 is made up of 17 amino acids. Germline V lookup: CDR1 KGHSH, CDR2 LQKENI. V was pared by 2 bases and J by 0 bases, with 13 bases between. CDR3 nucleotide sequence: TGTGCCAGCTCACCAATTTTAGCGCCCACGAACACCGGGGAGCTGTTTTTT. It specifies CASSPILAPTNTGELFF.

Remarks on this clonotype: This may arise from a read error, as a much more abundant clone is one base away. This chain links TRBV7-4 with TRBJ2-4; D gene uncertain. The CDR3 has 17 residues. Germline V gene data show CDR1 as SGHVT and CDR2 as SQSDAQ. The CDR3 DNA reads TGTGCCAGAAGCTCCTCGTCGGATCCTATAGCCAAAAACATTCAGTACTTC. Amino acids: CARSSSSDPIAKNIQYF.

This clonotype occurred once. The chain carries TRBV5-1 and TRBJ1-1; D not certain. Between the trimmed V and J ends, which lost 4 bases and 1 base, there was a span of 17 bases. CDR3 size: 16 residues. Germline V gene sequence: CDR1 SGHRS, CDR2 YFSETQ. The CDR3 coding sequence is TGCGCCAGCAGCCTTCTAGTTTCAACCTCGAACACTGAAGCTTTCTTT. It is translated as CASSLLVSTSNTEAFF.

In its sample, this clonotype was seen many times. The chain combines TRBV7-6 with TRBJ1-1; 10 bases fit TRBD1. J gave up 4 bases and V 5 bases, and 7 bases lay outside the gene matches. Germline CDR1 SGHVS, CDR2 FNYEAQ. This CDR3 is built from 15 residues. The CDR3 nucleotides read TGTGCCAGCAGCGAGACAGGGGGCATCTCCACTGAAGCTTTCTTT. Translating it yields CASSETGGISTEAFF.

V and J are TRBV12-3 or TRBV12-4 and TRBJ2-2; TRBD1 agrees at 8 bases. The CDR3 extends over 16 amino acids. V lost 5 bases and J lost 7; bases outside the gene matches: 12. The CDR3: CASSTGTGGSGGELFF. Here the CDR3 DNA reads TGTGCCAGCAGTACGGGGACAGGCGGCTCGGGCGGGGAGCTGTTTTTT.

The gene calls are TRBV4-2 and TRBJ1-3, with unresolved D. The CDR3 sequence is 16 residues long. V lost 0 bases and J 1 base, leaving 10 bases between the germline ends. Germline V gives CDR1 LGHNA, CDR2 YNFKEQ. This CDR3 is CASSQDWELSGNTIYF. Here the CDR3 DNA reads TGTGCCAGCAGCCAAGATTGGGAGTTGTCTGGAAACACCATATATTTT.

This clonotype occurred a few times. J is TRBJ1-2 and V is TRBV5-5; D may be TRBD1 (6 bases). Germline V lookup: CDR1 SGHKS, CDR2 YYEKEE (reference sequence). The CDR3 is 15 residues long. V was cut by 0 bases and J by 5 bases, with 14 bases left in between. CDR3 loop: CASSLARTVSYGYTF. In nucleotides, the CDR3 is TGTGCCAGCAGCTTGGCTAGGACAGTGTCTTATGGCTACACCTTC.

This clonotype was recorded once. This rearrangement joins TRBV3-1 to TRBJ1-1; unclear D gene. The V gene lost 0 bases and the J gene lost 1 base, with 12 bases spanning the gap. Germline-derived CDR1 and CDR2 are LGHDT and YNNKEL (reference sequence). The CDR3 runs 16 residues. This chain's CDR3 is CASSQESSRENTEAFF. The CDR3 nucleotides read TGTGCCAGCAGCCAAGAGTCGTCCCGGGAGAACACTGAAGCTTTCTTT.

This clonotype has just a few counts. The chain combines TRBV11-2 with TRBJ2-3; 14 nucleotides line up with TRBD2. This CDR3 region has 16 residues. J gave up 3 bases and V 5 bases, and 4 bases lay outside the gene matches. The germline gives CDR1 SGHAT, CDR2 FQNNGV. The DNA for the CDR3 is TGTGCCAGCAGCATACGGACTAGCGGGGGGACAGATACGCAGTATTTT. Translated, it gives CASSIRTSGGTDTQYF.

The chain has TRBV7-9 and TRBJ2-7; no clear D. The germline V and J ends were trimmed by 5 bases and 0 bases, with 17 bases remaining between them. Germline assignment: CDR1 SEHNR and CDR2 FQNEAQ (reference sequence). The CDR3 contains 16 residues. This chain's CDR3 is CASSPRSLASSYEQYF. The CDR3 DNA reads TGTGCCAGCAGCCCTAGGAGTTTGGCCAGCTCCTACGAGCAGTACTTC.

This clonotype came up many times. The chain has TRBV29-1 and TRBJ1-1, with unresolved D. The CDR3 is 13 amino acids. V lost 7 bases and J 1 base, leaving 13 bases between the germline ends. Germline-derived CDR1 and CDR2 are SQVTM and ANQGSEA. The CDR3 DNA follows: TGCAGCGCCGCCTTAGACACGAACACTGAAGCTTTCTTT. The encoded protein is CSAALDTNTEAFF.

The rearrangement links TRBV30 to TRBJ1-1, with TRBD1 matching 10 bases. The CDR3 extends over 11 amino acids. Germline V lookup: CDR1 GTSNPN, CDR2 SVGIG (reference sequence). Trimming took 4 bases from V and 8 from J; bases not matched to a gene: 1. As DNA, the CDR3 is TGTGCCTGGACGACAGGGGGCGAAGCTTTCTTT. Amino acids: CAWTTGGEAFF.

The gene calls are TRBV28 and TRBJ1-5; no clear D. Germline CDR1 MDHEN, CDR2 SYDVKM. Trimming cost V 8 bases and J 0 bases, with 11 bases left between them. This CDR3 region has 14 residues. The CDR3 region has the DNA TGTGCCAGCCACACGAAGAATAGCAATCAGCCCCAGCATTTT. It yields the protein CASHTKNSNQPQHF. Supplemented by reference TRBV28 and TRBJ1-5, the full variable domain reads DVKVTQSSRYLVKRTGEKVFLECVQDMDHENMFWYRQDPGLGLRLIYFSYDVKMKEKGDIPEGYSVSREKKERFSLILESASTNQTSMYLCASHTKNSNQPQHFGDGTRLSIL.

This clonotype occurred once. The conserved final phenylalanine or tryptophan is absent from the CDR3, which likely points to a read error. V gene TRBV6-1 combines with J gene TRBJ1-2; tentative D call: TRBD1 (5 bases). CDR1 is MNHNS, CDR2 SASEGT, per germline. Trimming removed 6 bases at V and 2 bases at J, with 16 bases between. The CDR3 is made up of 15 amino acids. CDR3 DNA sequence: TGTGCCAGCAGAACCTCGGACACGGAAAACTATGGCTACACCTTA. It specifies CASRTSDTENYGYTL.

In its sample, this clonotype was seen a few times. This chain connects TRBV3-1 to TRBJ1-1; 8 bases align to TRBD1. J gave up 4 bases and V 8 bases, and 3 bases lay outside the gene matches. This CDR3 region has 12 residues. Germline-derived CDR1 and CDR2 are LGHDT and YNNKEL (reference sequence). CDR3 sequence: CASARGPTEAFF. For the CDR3, the DNA is TGTGCCAGCGCCAGGGGGCCCACTGAAGCTTTCTTT.

The V call is TRBV6-5, the J call TRBJ1-5; D is perhaps TRBD1 (5 bases). Looked up from germline, CDR1 is MNHEY and CDR2 is SVGAGI. V lost 6 bases and J lost 2, with 11 bases in between. This CDR3 has 14 amino acids. The CDR3 nucleotides read TGTGCCAGCAGGATGGGGGAAGGCAATCAGCCCCAGCATTTT. Translating gives CASRMGEGNQPQHF.

This chain uses TRBV20-1 with TRBJ2-1; D gene ambiguous. V shed 0 bases and J shed 8 bases, with 11 bases lying between them. CDR1 DFQATT and CDR2 SNEGSKA come from the germline V gene (reference sequence). The CDR3 contains 13 residues. CDR3 in DNA: TGCAGTGCTAGAGATGGGTCAGCAGATGAGCAGTTCTTC. Translated: CSARDGSADEQFF.

This clonotype was found a few times. This chain connects TRBV24-1 to TRBJ1-2; unclear D gene. The CDR3 contains 15 residues. V lost 4 bases to trimming and J lost 4 bases, with 15 bases between them. The germline gives CDR1 KGHDR, CDR2 SFDVKD. CDR3 sequence (DNA): TGTGCCACCAGTGACTCGGGTGGAGCAACCTATGGCTACACCTTC. Its protein product is CATSDSGGATYGYTF.

There are a few counts of this clonotype. The J gene is TRBJ1-2, the V gene TRBV24-1; weak D call: TRBD1 (5 bases). V lost 3 bases and J 4 bases, leaving 20 bases between the germline ends. The germline gives CDR1 KGHDR, CDR2 SFDVKD. The CDR3 consists of 17 residues. CDR3 sequence reads: CATSDPNQGGYGYGYTF. CDR3 DNA sequence: TGTGCCACCAGTGATCCGAATCAGGGCGGCTATGGCTATGGCTACACCTTC.

The chain is built from TRBV19 and TRBJ1-5; D is unclear. The CDR3 length is 13 residues. V was pared by 7 bases and J by 5 bases, with 12 bases between. The germline CDR1 and CDR2 sequences are LNHDA and SQIVND (reference sequence). In nucleotides, the CDR3 is TGTGCCAGTAAAAATAGGGTAGATCAGCCCCAGCATTTT. It translates to CASKNRVDQPQHF.

The chain links TRBV29-1 to TRBJ1-1; the D is unclear. Trimming left V 3 bases short and J 7 bases short, with 12 bases between. Germline CDR1 and CDR2: SQVTM and ANQGSEA. The CDR3 covers 12 residues. CDR3 protein: CSVDRSGYEAFF. The CDR3 nucleotides are TGCAGCGTTGATCGTTCGGGGTATGAAGCTTTCTTT.

This clonotype was detected once. A read error may explain this, as a much larger clone is one base away. In this CDR3 the conserved last residue, phenylalanine or tryptophan, is missing, so a read error is likely. The rearrangement joins TRBV7-2 to TRBJ2-6; no reliable D call. The germline V and J ends were trimmed by 3 bases and 2 bases, with 5 bases remaining between them. The CDR3 totals 14 residues. Germline V CDR1 and CDR2: SGHTA, FQGNSA. CDR3 region: CASSFDAGANVLTL. In DNA form, the CDR3 reads TGTGCCAGCAGCTTTGATGCTGGGGCCAACGTCCTGACTTTA.

This clonotype appeared many times. This CDR3 is CASTSRRLDTEAFF. The CDR3 nucleotides read TGTGCCAGCACTAGTAGGCGGTTGGACACTGAAGCTTTCTTT. The chain links TRBV6-1 to TRBJ1-1; D not certain. Germline CDR1 reads MNHNS; CDR2 reads SASEGT. The V end lost 7 bases, the J end lost 3 bases, and 15 bases lay between the germline ends. The CDR3 has 14 residues.

This chain connects TRBV15 to TRBJ1-1; 9 nucleotides align to TRBD1. CDR1 is LNHNV and CDR2 is YYDKDF in the germline V gene (reference sequence). V was clipped by 5 bases and J by 4 bases; unmatched bases: 8. The CDR3 is made up of 15 amino acids. CDR3 region: CATSVTGGLGTEAFF. The CDR3, as DNA: TGTGCCACCAGCGTTACAGGGGGCTTGGGCACTGAAGCTTTCTTT.

This clonotype was counted at least ten times. As DNA, the CDR3 is TGTGCCAGCAGCCATCACGGGTGGACTGAAGCTTTCTTT. It is translated as CASSHHGWTEAFF. The chain carries TRBV7-2 and TRBJ1-1; D is unresolved. Trimming took 5 bases from V and 5 from J, leaving 12 bases between them. CDR1 is SGHTA and CDR2 is FQGNSA in the germline V gene. The CDR3 extends over 13 amino acids.

Concerning this clonotype itself: The junction and the germline gene differ at one end; a read error may be behind it. This chain connects TRBV2 to TRBJ2-7; the D is unclear. The CDR3 extends over 14 amino acids. Germline CDR1 SNHLY, CDR2 FYNNEI. Here the CDR3 reads CASIPEATNYEQSF. As DNA, the CDR3 is TGTGCCAGCATTCCAGAAGCAACCAACTACGAGCAGTCCTTC.